This T cell receptor beta chain derives from a study of T cells in Graves' hyperthyroidism and ophthalmopathy. Overall study findings and caveats: Most thyroid clonotypes that were expanded above 0.001 also turned up in blood.

Not enrolled were patients with uncontrolled infection, other autoimmune disease, pregnancy or lactation. This clonotype was detected a few times. Its antigen is unknown. Authors of the study amplified TCR beta CDR3 regions from RNA transcripts. HTBI primers were used for first-round RT-PCR of the TCR CDR3. TCRdb re-derived calls from the multiplex PCR reads in MiXCR, one entry per CDR3 protein. The sample has about 600,000 distinct CDR3 sequences; 14% are singletons. Germline V CDR1 and CDR2: MNHNY, SVGAGI (reference sequence). This CDR3 has 14 residues. Trimming shortened V by 2 bases and J by 11 bases, and 16 bases separated the two germline ends.

The TCR originated in a woman under 30 with Graves' ophthalmopathy. Sequences were obtained from blood. This chain links TRBV6-6 with TRBJ1-5; D may be TRBD1 (5 bases). The CDR3 nucleotides are TGTGCCAGCAGTTACCAAGGGACCGTGGGGACCCAGCATTTT. This gives the protein CASSYQGTVGTQHF.